This entry describes one TCR beta chain. Its antigen is undetermined. J gave up 5 bases and V 4 bases, and 8 bases lay outside the gene matches. Per the germline V gene, CDR1 is SGDLS and CDR2 is YYNGEE. The CDR3 contains 15 residues. This record comes from a study of T cell responses to AZD1222 COVID-19 vaccine. The study's findings and limits: The donor cohort was predominantly white British with a female majority, and clonal diversity may have been underestimated. Targets within unmutated variant regions were reportedly found for nearly half of spike-specific TCRs.

The protocol was immunoSEQ multiplex PCR, while the TCRdb copy is restricted to in-frame clones and leaves out a portion. The data show over 200,000 clones, with about 95% seen just once and over 1.5% held by the top ten. The chain is built from TRBV9 and TRBJ1-5, with TRBD1 matching 8 bases. Sequenced here: peripheral blood, sampled 28 days after the second dose of the MenACWY control vaccine. The TCR sequence derives from an adult who received the MenACWY meningococcal vaccine as a control. The CDR3 loop is CASSSEDRVDQPQHF. CDR3 in DNA: TGTGCCAGCAGCTCCGAGGACAGGGTCGATCAGCCCCAGCATTTT. Full variable domain (missing parts from reference TRBV9 and TRBJ1-5): DSGVTQTPKHLITATGQRVTLRCSPRSGDLSVYWYQQSLDQGLQFLIQYYNGEERAKGNILERFSAQQFPDLHSELNLSSLELGDSALYFCASSSEDRVDQPQHFGDGTRLSIL.